This TCR beta chain was identified during a study of post-analysis software for immune sequencing data. Study findings and constraints: Comparison of patients with controls showed 5 or 6 TRBV segments more frequent in patients, TRBV5-6, TRBV5-1 and TRBV20-1 among them.

Unique molecular identifiers were carried by the TCR beta cDNA libraries. MiXCR, run by TCRdb on the PCR reads, gives a single entry per CDR3 protein. This sample yields around 400,000 distinct CDR3 sequences, of which more than 30% are seen a single time; roughly 8.2% belongs to the top ten. This clonotype was detected once. The antigen is not known. CDR1 is SGHAT, CDR2 FQNNGV, per germline. J was trimmed by 8 bases and V by 5 bases; bases with no gene match: 8. CDR3 length equals 15 residues. The TCR was taken from a girl aged 2 to 10 with multiple sclerosis. The genes are TRBV11-2 and TRBJ2-2; 10 bases fit TRBD2. Source material: blood. CDR3 sequence: CASSPGLAITGELFF. The CDR3 DNA is TGTGCCAGCAGCCCGGGACTAGCGATAACGGGGGAGCTGTTTTTT. The complete variable domain, with remaining parts taken from reference TRBV11-2 and TRBJ2-2, reads EAGVAQSPRYKIIEKRQSVAFWCNPISGHATLYWYQQILGQGPKLLIQFQNNGVVDDSQLPKDRFSAERLKGVDSTLKIQPAKLEDSAVYLCASSPGLAITGELFFGEGSRLTVL.